This T cell receptor beta chain is from a study of cytomegalovirus exposure and HLA in healthy donors. Germline assignment: CDR1 MGHRA and CDR2 YSYEKL. The CDR3 covers 14 residues. Trimming took off 1 base at V and 3 bases at J, with 10 bases between the two ends. Study-level findings and limits: What was likely a sequencing artifact was a cluster of highly shared sequence variants.

As regards this clone: Its antigen is not identified.

Primers for the PCR totalled 60 Vbeta and 13 Jbeta. Sequencing was performed with immunoSEQ multiplex PCR; in TCRdb, only in-frame clones are kept and a portion is missing. This sample contains about 39,000 clones. Nominally healthy donors provided the samples, though records likely missed some immune exposures. The TCR comes from a woman aged 30 to 39 in good health and CMV-seropositive. This sequence joins TRBV4-1 and TRBJ2-7, with a tentative D call TRBD1 (5 bases). The material sequenced was PBMCs. The DNA of the CDR3 is TGCGCCAGCAGCCAAGGGGGCCAGCGCTACGAGCAGTACTTC. Translated, it gives CASSQGGQRYEQYF.